The T cell receptor (beta chain) under discussion was sequenced for a study of T cell responses to AZD1222 COVID-19 vaccine. The germline V gene has CDR1 LNHNV and CDR2 YYDKDF (reference sequence). V was clipped by 2 bases and J by 0 bases, with 8 bases between them. The CDR3 spans 15 residues. Sequencing used immunoSEQ multiplex PCR; TCRdb keeps in-frame clones, though not all of them. The table lists around 200,000 clones, 80% to 90% of them singletons. The sequence was obtained from an adult in good health. The chain recombines TRBV15 with TRBJ1-3; no definite D call. The sequencing used peripheral blood, collected on day 0 of AZD1222 vaccination. CDR3: CATSRPSSSGNTIYF. The CDR3 DNA reads TGTGCCACCAGCAGACCCAGTAGCTCTGGAAACACCATATATTTT.